This T cell receptor beta chain was retrieved from a study of OX40 agonist ivuxolimab in advanced cancers. With respect to the entire study: Ivuxolimab, which targeted the costimulatory receptor OX40 (CD134), was an agonistic, fully human IgG2 monoclonal antibody. Peripheral TCRbeta sequencing was intended to test whether TCR sequence diversity was altered and clonal T-cell expansion was caused by ivuxolimab. Patients were allowed to have had prior anti-PD-1, anti-PD-L1 or anti-CTLA-4 therapy, and roughly 40% of the dose-escalation patients had previously received checkpoint inhibitors. In the dose-escalation cohort, more than 75% of patients were male, and the mean age was about 55 years, with a range of about 20 to 90. Three dose-escalation patients achieved partial responses, one with hepatocellular carcinoma and two with cutaneous melanoma. The paper describes the monotherapy dose-escalation part (N of about 47 patients) of the phase I trial of ivuxolimab. Intravenous ivuxolimab was administered to patients every 2 weeks at six dose levels: 0.01, 0.1, 0.3, 1.5, 3 and 10 mg/kg. Among the approximately 50 dose-escalation patients, approximately 20 had hepatocellular carcinoma, 15 or so melanoma, 9 renal cell carcinoma and 9 head and neck cancer.

Genomic DNA was extracted from sorted cells for sequencing of the TCRbeta CDR3 region. The immunoSEQ Assay was used for sequencing of TCRbeta CDR3 regions. Imported from immuneACCESS, the table was reduced by TCRdb to in-frame sequences with V and J called. These copies leave out some clones; in studies compared against another copy, an unresolved V gene accounts for under half, and the cause of the remainder is not known. The sample table contains about 70,000 clones; only one count was recorded for 89% of them. Jointly, the top ten make up more than 9.5% of the sample. Study-wide conclusions, independent of this receptor: On average, CD8+ T cells showed more expanded clones than CD4+ T cells after ivuxolimab. In the 0.1-3.0 mg/kg groups, partial responders were among the patients with the lowest normalized peripheral clonal expansion, particularly in CD8+ T cells. Low levels of normalized T-cell clonal expansion were also shown by some nonresponding patients. At doses of 0.1 to 3.0 mg/kg, clonal expansion of both CD4+ and CD8+ T cells in blood was seen between baseline and week 6. The antigen specificity of the peripheral T cells that underwent clonal expansion was not determined.

The CDR3 numbers 15 residues from cysteine through phenylalanine. Only CDR3 DNA remains: 45 bases, in frame from the first base. The junction carries 16 bases between V and J, which are trimmed by 4 bases and 4 bases respectively. CDR1 is given as SGHNT and CDR2 as YENEEA, both from the germline V gene. Patients with a history of autoimmune disease or receiving systemic immunosuppression were excluded from the trial. In every dose cohort, peripheral blood was drawn for TCR sequencing at baseline, cycle 4 day 1, and cycle 7 day 1. The samples were drawn from a first-in-human, open-label, multicenter phase I dose-escalation trial of ivuxolimab. Adults with locally advanced or metastatic melanoma, renal cell carcinoma, hepatocellular carcinoma or head and neck squamous cell carcinoma were enrolled in the trial. Before TCR sequencing, CD4+ T cells and CD8+ T cells were sorted from peripheral blood as separate populations.

Concerning this clone: Its antigen target is currently unknown. Nothing much larger sits one base from this clone, and base qualities are not available.

Recombination connected TRBV11-3 to TRBJ2-5; the D gene cannot be resolved beyond TRBD1 or TRBD2, each matching 5 bases. The sequence was obtained from an adult with an advanced solid tumor such as melanoma, head and neck, liver or kidney cancer. The material was CD4+ or CD8+ T cells sorted from blood, obtained in a trial of the OX40 agonist ivuxolimab. The nucleotide sequence is given as TGTGCCAGCAGCTCGAGGGGTCTAGACGGAGAGACCCAGTACTTC. It translates as CASSSRGLDGETQYF.